The entry below describes one T cell receptor (beta chain). Its antigen is unknown. It has no much larger one-base neighbor in the sample; base qualities were not kept. Each sample was amplified as two independent genomic DNA replicates: around 0.5 ug for blood and about 1.4 ug for tumor or normal breast. TCRB sequencing of genomic DNA was carried out with the ImmunoSeq Intro kit according to the manufacturer's instructions. Multiplex PCR ran roughly 34 cycles with proprietary primers and spike-in control sequences for absolute quantification. Single-end 150-bp reads were used to sequence an 87-bp fragment spanning the CDR3 and the flanking V and J genes. Each lane of an Illumina MiSeq using version 3.0 chemistry carried seven multiplexed samples, with two replicates per sample. Turning to the authors' computational methods: Raw data were processed with the vendor's proprietary pipeline, and both replicates were merged into a single result per sample. Productive rearrangements sharing the V-gene family, CDR3 amino acid sequence and J-gene segment were defined as clonotypes. Clonality was calculated as 1 minus the normalized Shannon entropy (Pielou evenness) of TCRB abundances. T cell density was estimated by dividing total templates by the number of input cells inferred from the DNA input amount. Recon with default parameters was used to estimate total repertoire diversity and clonality. Tumor-enriched clonotypes were defined as having over 0.1% abundance in tumor and at least 32-fold higher abundance than in normal breast. What TCRdb holds here is the immuneACCESS table cut down to in-frame rearrangements. Part of the clones is not present; checked against another copy, under half of the missing clones reflect an unresolved V gene, and the others are unexplained. D and trimming were read from the DNA, whereas the V and J calls and clone size are those reported in that table. The sample table records under 45,000 clones; around 69% of these occur just once. Of the sample, about 6.8% is held by the ten largest clones.

The source of the sample is a study of early stage breast cancer tumors (TCRdb year 2017). Background for the entire study: Of the roughly 15 invasive breast tumors, about 13 were found to be estrogen receptor-positive, progesterone receptor-positive and HER2-negative. About 65% of the 12 ER+/PR+/HER2- tumors were invasive ductal carcinomas, while the other four were invasive lobular carcinomas. On average, each sample had about 9.6-fold read coverage. A total of 2 million to 3 million templates, representing roughly 1,100,000 unique clonotypes, were detected across all samples.

What the study reported, not specific to this receptor: Chain pairing and functional markers such as CD4, CD8 and FOXP3 were not captured by bulk genomic DNA sequencing of unsorted cells. Repertoires from blood resembled normal breast more closely than tumor, and using blood as a reference for each tissue separated tumor from normal in about 85% of the 16 patients. Enriched TCRB sequences shared across patients were mostly commonly generated sequences, unlikely to play an important role in the tumor microenvironment. Compared with adjacent normal breast tissue, tumors had roughly 2.5-fold higher T cell density and higher clonality. Because the cohort was small, analysis by tumor subtype was not possible.

The study profiled bulk TCR beta-chain repertoires in matched peripheral blood, tumor and adjacent normal breast tissue taken from about 15 patients with early-stage breast cancer. Before surgery, about 4.5-11 mL of whole blood was collected into EDTA tubes and then processed within 2 hours. Peripheral blood mononuclear cells were isolated by Ficoll-Paque centrifugation in SepMate-50 tubes. PBMCs were cryopreserved in around 90% FBS with around 10% DMSO in aliquots of about 1.8 to 4 million cells and stored in liquid nitrogen. The Qiagen AllPrep DNA/RNA Mini kit was used for genomic DNA extraction. Via the germline V gene, CDR1 is ENHRY and CDR2 SYGVKD. Unmatched junction bases come to 5, with V trimmed by 7 bases and J by 0 bases. Its CDR3 holds 15 amino acids, cysteine through phenylalanine. The read is trimmed to its CDR3 DNA, 45 bases read in frame from base 1.

The clonotype was recovered from a person in their fifties or sixties with breast cancer. Rearrangement joined TRBV10-3 to TRBJ2-1; a stretch of 8 junction bases matches TRBD2. Sequences were obtained from blood. The DNA reads as follows: TGTGCCATCATGCAAAGCGGGAGCTCCTACAATGAGCAGTTCTTC. It is translated as CAIMQSGSSYNEQFF.